The 3 T cell receptor beta chains given below trace back to one sample, sequenced in a study of response to subunit inactivated influenza vaccine. TCRdb fed the RT-PCR reads into MiXCR, producing one record per CDR3 protein. This table has around 470,000 distinct CDR3 sequences, approximately 7.8% appearing once. The source material was PBMCs from blood, sampled less than 25 months after vaccination. The receptors originated from a man aged 50-75 years who received an inactivated influenza vaccine.

This clonotype has a count of ten or more. The chain joins TRBV4-1 to TRBJ1-4, with 8 bases identical to TRBD1. V lost 1 base to trimming and J lost 8 bases; unmatched junction nucleotides: 12. Germline V gene sequence: CDR1 MGHRA, CDR2 YSYEKL. This CDR3 is 17 amino acids long. CDR3 coding DNA: TGCGCCAGCAGCCAAGGCGGGCCAGGGGGCATGGGGGAAAAACTGTTTTTT. Translated, it gives CASSQGGPGGMGEKLFF.

This clonotype has a handful of counts. This chain joins TRBV6-4 and TRBJ1-2; the D gene is possibly TRBD1 (5 bases). The germline V gene encodes CDR1 MRHNA and CDR2 SNTAGT. The CDR3 has 12 amino acids. The V and J ends lost 6 bases and 7 bases respectively, with 12 bases between them. The chain's CDR3 is CASRPGSGGYTF. For the CDR3, the DNA is TGTGCCAGCAGACCAGGGTCCGGTGGCTACACCTTC.

The CDR3 bases are TGTGCCAGTAGTATGGGACAGGGGAGCACTGAAGCTTTCTTT. It is translated as CASSMGQGSTEAFF. J is TRBJ1-1 and V is TRBV19, with 10 nucleotides matching TRBD1. CDR3 length: 14 residues. Germline V gives CDR1 LNHDA, CDR2 SQIVND (reference sequence). V was pared by 3 bases and J by 4 bases, with 2 bases of the junction left unmatched.